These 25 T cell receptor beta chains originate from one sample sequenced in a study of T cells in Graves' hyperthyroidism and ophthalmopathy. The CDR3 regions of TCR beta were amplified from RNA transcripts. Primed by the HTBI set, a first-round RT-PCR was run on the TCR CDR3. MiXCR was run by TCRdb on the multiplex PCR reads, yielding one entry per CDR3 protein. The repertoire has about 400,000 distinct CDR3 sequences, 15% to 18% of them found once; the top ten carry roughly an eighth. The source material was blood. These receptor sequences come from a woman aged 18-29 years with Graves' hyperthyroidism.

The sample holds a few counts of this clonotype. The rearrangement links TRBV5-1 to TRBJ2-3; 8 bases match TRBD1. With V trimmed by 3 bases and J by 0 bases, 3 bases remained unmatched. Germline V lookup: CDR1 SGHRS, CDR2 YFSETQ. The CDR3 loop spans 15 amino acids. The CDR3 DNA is TGCGCCAGCAGCTCCAGGGGGCTCAGCACAGATACGCAGTATTTT. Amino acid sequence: CASSSRGLSTDTQYF.

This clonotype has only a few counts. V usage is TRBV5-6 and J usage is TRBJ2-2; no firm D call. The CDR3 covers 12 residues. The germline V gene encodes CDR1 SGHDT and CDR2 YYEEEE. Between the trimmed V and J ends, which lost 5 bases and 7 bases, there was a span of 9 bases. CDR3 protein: CASRADLGELFF. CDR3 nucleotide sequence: TGTGCCAGCAGAGCCGACCTCGGGGAGCTGTTTTTT.

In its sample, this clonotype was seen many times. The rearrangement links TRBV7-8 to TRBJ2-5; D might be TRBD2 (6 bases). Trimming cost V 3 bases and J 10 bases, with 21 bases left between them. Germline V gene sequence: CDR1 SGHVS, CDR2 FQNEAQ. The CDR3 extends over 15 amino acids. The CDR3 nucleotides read TGTGCCAGCAGCTTTTTTCCCGGGACTCCCAGGGACCAGTACTTC. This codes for CASSFFPGTPRDQYF.

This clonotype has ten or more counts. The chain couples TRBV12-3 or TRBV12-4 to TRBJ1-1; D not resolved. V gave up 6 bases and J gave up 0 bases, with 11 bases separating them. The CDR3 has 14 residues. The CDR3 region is CASRSTTMNTEAFF. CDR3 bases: TGTGCCAGCAGATCTACAACCATGAACACTGAAGCTTTCTTT.

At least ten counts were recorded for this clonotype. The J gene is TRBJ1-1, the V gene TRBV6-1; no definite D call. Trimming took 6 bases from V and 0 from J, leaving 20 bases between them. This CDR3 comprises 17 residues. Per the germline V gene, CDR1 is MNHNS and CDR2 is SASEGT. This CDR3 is CASSTTPGRIVNTEAFF. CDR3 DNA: TGTGCCAGCAGCACCACGCCCGGCCGGATAGTGAACACTGAAGCTTTCTTT.

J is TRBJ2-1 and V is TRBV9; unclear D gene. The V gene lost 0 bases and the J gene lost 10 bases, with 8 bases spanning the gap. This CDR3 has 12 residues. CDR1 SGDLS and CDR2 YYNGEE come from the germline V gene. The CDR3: CASSVVSTEQFF. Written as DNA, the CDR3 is TGTGCCAGCAGCGTAGTGTCAACGGAGCAGTTCTTC.

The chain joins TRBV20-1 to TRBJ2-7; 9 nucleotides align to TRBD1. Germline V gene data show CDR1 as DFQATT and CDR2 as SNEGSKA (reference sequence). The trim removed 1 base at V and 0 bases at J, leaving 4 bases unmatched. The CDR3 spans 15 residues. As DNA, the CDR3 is TGCAGTGCTAGAGTCGACAGGGGGATCTCCTACGAGCAGTACTTC. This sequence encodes CSARVDRGISYEQYF.

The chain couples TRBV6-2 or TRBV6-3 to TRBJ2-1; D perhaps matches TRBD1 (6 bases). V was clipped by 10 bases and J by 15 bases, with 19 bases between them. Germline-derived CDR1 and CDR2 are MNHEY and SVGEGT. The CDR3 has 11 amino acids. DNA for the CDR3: TGTGCCATTACTATGGGGGCGATTTGGTTCTTC. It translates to CAITMGAIWFF.

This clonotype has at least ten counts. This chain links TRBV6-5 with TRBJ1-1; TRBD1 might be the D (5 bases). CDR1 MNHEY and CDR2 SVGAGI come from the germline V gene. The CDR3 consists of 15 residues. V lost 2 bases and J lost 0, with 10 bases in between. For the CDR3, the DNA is TGTGCCAGCAGTTACGGGCGGGGGATGAACACTGAAGCTTTCTTT. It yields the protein CASSYGRGMNTEAFF.

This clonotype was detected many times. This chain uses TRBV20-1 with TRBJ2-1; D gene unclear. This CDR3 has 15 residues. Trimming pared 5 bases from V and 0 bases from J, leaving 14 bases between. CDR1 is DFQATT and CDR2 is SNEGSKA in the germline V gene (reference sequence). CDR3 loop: CSARVGGRSYNEQFF. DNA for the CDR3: TGCAGTGCTCGGGTTGGTGGGCGCTCCTACAATGAGCAGTTCTTC.

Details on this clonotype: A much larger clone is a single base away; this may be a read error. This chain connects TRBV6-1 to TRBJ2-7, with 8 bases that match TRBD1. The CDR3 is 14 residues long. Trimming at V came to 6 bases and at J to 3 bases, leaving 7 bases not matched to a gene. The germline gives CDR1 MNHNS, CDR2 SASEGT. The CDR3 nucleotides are TGTGCCAGCAGCCTCGGACAGGGCTACTACGAGCAGTACTTC. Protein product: CASSLGQGYYEQYF.

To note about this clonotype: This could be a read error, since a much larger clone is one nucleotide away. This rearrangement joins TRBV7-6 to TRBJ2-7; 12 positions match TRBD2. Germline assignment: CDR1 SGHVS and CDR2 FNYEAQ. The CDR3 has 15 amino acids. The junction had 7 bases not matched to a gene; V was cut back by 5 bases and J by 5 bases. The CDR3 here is CASSHLAGGLDEQYF. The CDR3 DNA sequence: TGTGCCAGCAGCCATCTAGCGGGGGGGCTGGACGAGCAGTACTTC.

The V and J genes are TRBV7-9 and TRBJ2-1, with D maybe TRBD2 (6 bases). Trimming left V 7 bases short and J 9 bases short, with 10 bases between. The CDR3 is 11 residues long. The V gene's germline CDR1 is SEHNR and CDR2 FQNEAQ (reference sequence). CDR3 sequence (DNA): TGTGCCAGCACCGGGGGTGGTGAGCAGTTCTTC. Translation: CASTGGGEQFF.

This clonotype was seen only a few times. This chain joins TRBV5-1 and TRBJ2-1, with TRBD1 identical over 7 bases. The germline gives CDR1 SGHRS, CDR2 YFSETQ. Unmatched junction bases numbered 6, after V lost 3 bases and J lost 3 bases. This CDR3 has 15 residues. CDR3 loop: CASSSEGQNYNEQFF. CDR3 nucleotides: TGCGCCAGCAGCTCCGAGGGACAGAACTACAATGAGCAGTTCTTC.

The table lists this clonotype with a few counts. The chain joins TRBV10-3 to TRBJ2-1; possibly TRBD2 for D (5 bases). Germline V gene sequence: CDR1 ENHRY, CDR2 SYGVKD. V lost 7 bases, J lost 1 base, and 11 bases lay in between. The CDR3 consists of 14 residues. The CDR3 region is CAITGSESYNEQFF. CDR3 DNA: TGTGCCATCACGGGGAGCGAGTCCTACAATGAGCAGTTCTTC.

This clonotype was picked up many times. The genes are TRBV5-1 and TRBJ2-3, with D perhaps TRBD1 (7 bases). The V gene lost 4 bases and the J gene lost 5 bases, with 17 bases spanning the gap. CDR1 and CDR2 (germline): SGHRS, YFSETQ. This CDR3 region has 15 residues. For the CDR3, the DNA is TGCGCCAGCAGCGCTTCAGGGGGAGGCGGAGATACGCAGTATTTT. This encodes CASSASGGGGDTQYF.

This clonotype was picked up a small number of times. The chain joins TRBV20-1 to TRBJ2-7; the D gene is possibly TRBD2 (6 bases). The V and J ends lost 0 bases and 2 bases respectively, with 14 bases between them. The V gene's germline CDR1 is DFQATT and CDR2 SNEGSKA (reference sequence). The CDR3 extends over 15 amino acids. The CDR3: CSARDPLSGPYEQYF. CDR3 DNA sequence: TGCAGTGCTAGAGATCCCCTTAGCGGCCCCTACGAGCAGTACTTC.

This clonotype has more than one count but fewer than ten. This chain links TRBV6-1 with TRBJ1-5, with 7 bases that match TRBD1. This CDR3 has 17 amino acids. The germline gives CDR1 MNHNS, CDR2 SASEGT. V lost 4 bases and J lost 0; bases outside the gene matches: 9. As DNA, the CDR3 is TGTGCCAGCAGTGCGCACAGGGGTACCTATAGCAATCAGCCCCAGCATTTT. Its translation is CASSAHRGTYSNQPQHF.

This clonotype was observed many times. The DNA of the CDR3 is TGTGCCAGCAGAAGGACAGGGTCTTACGAGCAGTACTTC. It yields the protein CASRRTGSYEQYF. The J gene is TRBJ2-7, the V gene TRBV11-2, with 8 bases fitting TRBD1. Germline V gene data show CDR1 as SGHAT and CDR2 as FQNNGV. With 6 bases clipped from V and 4 bases from J, the junction kept 5 bases outside the gene matches. The CDR3 is 13 amino acids.

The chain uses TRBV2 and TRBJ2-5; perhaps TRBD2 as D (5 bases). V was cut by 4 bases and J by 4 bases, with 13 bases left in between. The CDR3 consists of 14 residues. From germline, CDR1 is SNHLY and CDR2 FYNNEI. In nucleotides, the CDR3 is TGTGCCAGCAGTGGTTCGGGGAGCGGAGAGACCCAGTACTTC. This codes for CASSGSGSGETQYF.

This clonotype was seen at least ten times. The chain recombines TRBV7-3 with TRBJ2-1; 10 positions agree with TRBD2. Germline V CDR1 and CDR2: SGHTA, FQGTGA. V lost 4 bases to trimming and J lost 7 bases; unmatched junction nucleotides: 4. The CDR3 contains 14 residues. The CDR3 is CASSSMTSGNEQFF. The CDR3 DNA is TGTGCCAGCAGCTCCATGACTAGCGGGAATGAGCAGTTCTTC.

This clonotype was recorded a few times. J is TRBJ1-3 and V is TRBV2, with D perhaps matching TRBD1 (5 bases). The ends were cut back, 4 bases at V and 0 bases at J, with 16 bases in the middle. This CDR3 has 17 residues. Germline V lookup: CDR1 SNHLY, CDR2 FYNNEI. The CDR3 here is CASSVFLGPLSGNTIYF. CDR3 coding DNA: TGTGCCAGCAGTGTCTTCTTGGGGCCTCTCTCTGGAAACACCATATATTTT. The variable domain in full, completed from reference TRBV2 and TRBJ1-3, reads EPEVTQTPSHQVTQMGQEVILRCVPISNHLYFYWYRQILGQKVEFLVSFYNNEISEKSEIFDDQFSVERPDGSNFTLKIRSTKLEDSAMYFCASSVFLGPLSGNTIYFGEGSWLTVV.

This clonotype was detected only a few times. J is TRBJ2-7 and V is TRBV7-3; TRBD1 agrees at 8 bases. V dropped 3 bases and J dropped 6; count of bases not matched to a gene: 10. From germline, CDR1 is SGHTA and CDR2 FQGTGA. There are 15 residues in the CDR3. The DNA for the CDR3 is TGTGCCAGCAGCTTTTCAGGGGGCCCCCCGGGCGAGCAGTACTTC. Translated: CASSFSGGPPGEQYF.

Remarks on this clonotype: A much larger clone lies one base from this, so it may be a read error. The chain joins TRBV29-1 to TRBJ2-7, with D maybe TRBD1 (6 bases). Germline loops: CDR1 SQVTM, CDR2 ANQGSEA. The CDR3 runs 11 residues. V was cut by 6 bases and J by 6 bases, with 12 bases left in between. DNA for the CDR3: TGCAGCGTCGCCGAGACAGGCGAGCAGTACTTC. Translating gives CSVAETGEQYF.

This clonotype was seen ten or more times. This chain's CDR3 is CSARGETGLGTEAFF. DNA for the CDR3: TGCAGTGCTAGGGGCGAGACAGGGTTGGGCACTGAAGCTTTCTTT. The V and J genes are TRBV20-1 and TRBJ1-1; TRBD1 matches 7 bases. Germline values: CDR1 DFQATT, CDR2 SNEGSKA (reference sequence). The V gene end was trimmed by 3 bases and the J gene end by 4 bases; junction bases not matched to a gene: 11. This CDR3 comprises 15 residues.